The clone carrying this T cell receptor beta chain appeared once. This sample is part of a study of graft-versus-host responses after intestinal transplantation. The table came from immunoSEQ multiplex PCR; TCRdb's copy has only in-frame clones and leaves some out. The sample lists over 9,000 clones, roughly 90% occurring once. V lost 5 bases and J lost 7; bases outside the gene matches: 5. In germline, CDR1 is MNHNY, CDR2 SVGAGI (reference sequence). CDR3 length equals 14 residues. This TCR was recovered from a human patient who received an intestinal transplant, so some T cells may come from the graft donor. The chain has TRBV6-6 and TRBJ1-6, with 7 positions matching TRBD1. This specimen was PBMCs, taken 230 to 250 days after intestinal transplant. The CDR3 sequence is CASSGQGGNSPLHF. The CDR3 DNA follows: TGTGCCAGCAGTGGCCAGGGGGGAAATTCACCCCTCCACTTT.